Below, one T cell receptor (beta chain) is given with its context. This entry belongs to a study of beta chain features in type 1 diabetes. Expressed TCRB transcripts were sequenced, since all the RNA that had been isolated was reverse transcribed. Read counts averaged approximately 3.5 million for samples of naive, central memory and regulatory T cells. Repertoires were generated with immunoSEQ multiplex PCR, while TCRdb's copy carries only in-frame clones and drops some. The data contain about 320,000 clones, 13% to 15% of them seen just once; the ten biggest clones take up around 7%. Trimming took 0 bases from V and 1 from J, leaving 10 bases between them. CDR3 length: 15 residues. The germline gives CDR1 SGHRS, CDR2 YFSETQ. Sampling consisted of one heparinised blood draw per donor, averaging approximately 120 mL.

The sequence was obtained from a man aged 30 to 45 in good health. Sequenced material: central memory CD4+ T cells from blood. The rearrangement links TRBV5-1 to TRBJ2-5, with D possibly TRBD2 on 6 matching bases. The CDR3 region has the DNA TGCGCCAGCAGCTTGGGCCCAGCGGGCCAAGAGACCCAGTACTTC. Residues: CASSLGPAGQETQYF.